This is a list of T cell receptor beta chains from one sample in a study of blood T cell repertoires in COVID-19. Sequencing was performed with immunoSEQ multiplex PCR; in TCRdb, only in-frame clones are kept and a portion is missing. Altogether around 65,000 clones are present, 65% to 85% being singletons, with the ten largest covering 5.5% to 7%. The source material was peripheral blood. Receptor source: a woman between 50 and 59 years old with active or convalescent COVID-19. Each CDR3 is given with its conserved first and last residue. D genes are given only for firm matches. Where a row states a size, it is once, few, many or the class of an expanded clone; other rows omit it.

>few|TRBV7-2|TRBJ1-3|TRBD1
TGTGCCAGCAGCGTTAGCAGCGGGACAGGGCTTGGAGGGAACACCATATATTTT
CASSVSSGTGLGGNTIYF
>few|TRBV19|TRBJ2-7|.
TGTGCCAGTAGTATTGACAGATACGGGAGCGAGCAGTACTTC
CASSIDRYGSEQYF
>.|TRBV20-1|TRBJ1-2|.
TGCAGTGCTAGTATGGGGGCGGCGTATGGCTACACCTTC
CSASMGAAYGYTF
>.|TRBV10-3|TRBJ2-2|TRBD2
TGTGCCATCAGCACCCCCGGGGGGGCGATAGGCACCGGGGAGCTGTTTTTT
CAISTPGGAIGTGELFF
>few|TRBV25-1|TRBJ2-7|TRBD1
TGTGCCAGCACCCGGACAGGGCCGCAGTACTTC
CASTRTGPQYF
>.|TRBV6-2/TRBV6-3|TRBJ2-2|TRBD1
TGTGCCAGCAGCCCCCCCGGGACAGGGGCCCCCGGGGAGCTGTTTTTT
CASSPPGTGAPGELFF
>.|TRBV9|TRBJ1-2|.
TGTGCCAGCAGCGTAGAAGGCAGGCCAGAGGGCTACACCTTC
CASSVEGRPEGYTF
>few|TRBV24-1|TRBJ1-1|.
TGTGCCACCAGTGACGTCGGACAGCCCACTGAAGCTTTCTTT
CATSDVGQPTEAFF
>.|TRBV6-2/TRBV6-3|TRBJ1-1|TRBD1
TGTGCCAGCAGTAGACAGGGGAGGACTTTCTTT
CASSRQGRTFF
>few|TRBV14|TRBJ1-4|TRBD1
TGTGCCAGCAGCCGGGGACAGGAAGAAAAACTGTTTTTT
CASSRGQEEKLFF
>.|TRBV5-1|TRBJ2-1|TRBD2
TGCGCCAGCAGTCCTAGCGGGAACTACAATGAGCAGTTCTTC
CASSPSGNYNEQFF
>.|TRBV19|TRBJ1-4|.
TGTGCCAGTAGTATAGGCGCGGGGGCTAATGAAAAACTGTTTTTT
CASSIGAGANEKLFF
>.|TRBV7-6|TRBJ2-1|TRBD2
TGTGCCAGCAGTCTAAGGGGTGACCTCGTGGGAGGGCCCGTCTTC
CASSLRGDLVGGPVF
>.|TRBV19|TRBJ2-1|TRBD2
TGTGCCAGTAGTTTACTAGCGGGACGAGGCTCCTACAATGAGCAGTTCTTC
CASSLLAGRGSYNEQFF
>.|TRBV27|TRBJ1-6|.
TGTGCCAGCAGTTTACGCACATACAGTGATTCACCCCTCCACTTT
CASSLRTYSDSPLHF
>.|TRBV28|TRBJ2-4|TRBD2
TGTGCCAGCAGTTTAGGGCTAGCGGGAGCTTCGGCCAAAAACATTCAGTACTTC
CASSLGLAGASAKNIQYF
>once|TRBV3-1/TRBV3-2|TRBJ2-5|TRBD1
TGTGCCAGCAGCCAAGAGGAGACAGGGTCGTGGGTGGAGACCCAGTACTTC
CASSQEETGSWVETQYF
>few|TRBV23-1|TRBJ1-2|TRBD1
TGCGCCAGGACCGGGACAGGGGCCCCTAACTATGGCTACACCTTC
CARTGTGAPNYGYTF
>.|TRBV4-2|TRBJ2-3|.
TGTGCCAGCAGCCAAGATGCGAACATCGGGGCAGATACGCAGTATTTT
CASSQDANIGADTQYF
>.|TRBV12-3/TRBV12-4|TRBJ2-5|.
TGTGCCAGCAGTTTGTCTAGCAGGGAGACCCAGTACTTC
CASSLSSRETQYF
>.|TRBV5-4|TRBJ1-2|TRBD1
TGTGCCAGCAGCCCCCGAAGAGGGGGCGAGTGGGGCTACACCTTC
CASSPRRGGEWGYTF
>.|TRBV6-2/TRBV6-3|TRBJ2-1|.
TGTGCCAGCAGTTACCAAGCCGCAACCGCAAATAATGAGCAGTTCTTC
CASSYQAATANNEQFF
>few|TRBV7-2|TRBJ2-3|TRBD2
TGTGCCAGCAGCACGGGACTAGCGGATACGCAGTATTTT
CASSTGLADTQYF
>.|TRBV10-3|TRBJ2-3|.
TGTGCCGTGACCGGTTCAGGGGCCTCTTACACAGATACGCAGTATTTT
CAVTGSGASYTDTQYF